This TCR beta chain comes out of a study of T cell changes during pregnancy in multiple sclerosis. Assay: immunoSEQ multiplex PCR; the TCRdb copy retains only in-frame clones and omits some. Of about 23,000 clones in the sample, over 75% were seen once. Sequenced here: CD8+ T cells from peripheral blood mononuclear cells, sampled after pregnancy. The sequence was collected from a female donor with multiple sclerosis, enrolled in a pregnancy study.

Here the CDR3 DNA reads TGTGCCAGCTCACCACAACCGGACAGGAGTACCTACGAGCAGTACTTC. As protein: CASSPQPDRSTYEQYF. This chain joins TRBV18 and TRBJ2-7, with TRBD1 matching over 7 bases. The ends lost 1 base at V and 2 bases at J; junction bases unmatched: 8. In germline, CDR1 is KGHSH, CDR2 LQKENI. The CDR3 runs 16 residues.